These T cell receptor beta chains were read from a single sample in a study of T cell responses to AZD1222 COVID-19 vaccine. TCRdb's copy holds only in-frame clones and misses some; the assay was immunoSEQ multiplex PCR. The profile shows approximately 150,000 clones, approximately 91% of them singletons. The material sequenced was peripheral blood, taken 28 days after the second AZD1222 dose. The receptors were sampled from an adult who received the AZD1222 COVID-19 vaccine. Each CDR3 is given with its conserved first and last residue. The order of the fields is V gene, J gene, clone size, CDR3 protein. Where a row states a size, it is once, few, many or the class of an expanded clone; other rows omit it.

v_gene: TRBV5-1; j_gene: TRBJ2-7; abundance: NA; CDR3aa: CASSRGGTPTGEQYF
v_gene: TRBV5-1; j_gene: TRBJ2-7; abundance: once; CDR3aa: CASDTGTGTYEQYF
v_gene: TRBV12-3/TRBV12-4; j_gene: TRBJ1-2; abundance: NA; CDR3aa: CASSWTGDYGYTF
v_gene: TRBV10-2; j_gene: TRBJ1-1; abundance: once; CDR3aa: CASSEGGRGPNTEAFF
v_gene: TRBV5-1; j_gene: TRBJ1-1; abundance: NA; CDR3aa: CASSLDGNGEAFF
v_gene: TRBV5-1; j_gene: TRBJ2-7; abundance: NA; CDR3aa: CASSSAGTASYEQYF
v_gene: TRBV6-5; j_gene: TRBJ2-1; abundance: NA; CDR3aa: CASSYGTGSYNEQFF
v_gene: TRBV27; j_gene: TRBJ1-5; abundance: NA; CDR3aa: CASSLLNQPQHF
v_gene: TRBV11-3; j_gene: TRBJ2-3; abundance: NA; CDR3aa: CASSLTLAGTDTQYF
v_gene: TRBV18; j_gene: TRBJ2-7; abundance: NA; CDR3aa: CASSALGTGTTYEQYF
v_gene: TRBV11-2; j_gene: TRBJ2-7; abundance: NA; CDR3aa: CASSLVLGQGSSYEQYF
v_gene: TRBV5-6; j_gene: TRBJ1-4; abundance: NA; CDR3aa: CASSLERNGEKLFF
v_gene: TRBV19; j_gene: TRBJ1-5; abundance: NA; CDR3aa: CASSTTGLRQPQHF
v_gene: TRBV9; j_gene: TRBJ2-5; abundance: NA; CDR3aa: CASRRGDLGTQYF
v_gene: TRBV5-4; j_gene: TRBJ1-1; abundance: NA; CDR3aa: CASSFRWSEAFF
v_gene: TRBV19; j_gene: TRBJ2-1; abundance: NA; CDR3aa: CASRYGALAPYNEQFF
v_gene: TRBV7-2; j_gene: TRBJ1-4; abundance: NA; CDR3aa: CASSLARFSGGNEKLFF
v_gene: TRBV19; j_gene: TRBJ2-1; abundance: NA; CDR3aa: CASSIGRGLAGARNEQFF
v_gene: TRBV7-9; j_gene: TRBJ1-2; abundance: NA; CDR3aa: CASSSAGYDSYTF
v_gene: TRBV5-1; j_gene: TRBJ2-1; abundance: NA; CDR3aa: CASSFEGASFF
v_gene: TRBV5-1; j_gene: TRBJ1-3; abundance: NA; CDR3aa: CASSPQGSGNTIYF
v_gene: TRBV2; j_gene: TRBJ1-1; abundance: NA; CDR3aa: CASSRGQGATEAFF
v_gene: TRBV27; j_gene: TRBJ2-2; abundance: NA; CDR3aa: CASSSPNPRNGELFF
v_gene: TRBV6-6; j_gene: TRBJ1-1; abundance: once; CDR3aa: CASSSLGSMNTEAFF
v_gene: TRBV9; j_gene: TRBJ1-2; abundance: NA; CDR3aa: CASSEGQHYGYTF
v_gene: TRBV28; j_gene: TRBJ1-5; abundance: NA; CDR3aa: CASSLSRAPGPQHF